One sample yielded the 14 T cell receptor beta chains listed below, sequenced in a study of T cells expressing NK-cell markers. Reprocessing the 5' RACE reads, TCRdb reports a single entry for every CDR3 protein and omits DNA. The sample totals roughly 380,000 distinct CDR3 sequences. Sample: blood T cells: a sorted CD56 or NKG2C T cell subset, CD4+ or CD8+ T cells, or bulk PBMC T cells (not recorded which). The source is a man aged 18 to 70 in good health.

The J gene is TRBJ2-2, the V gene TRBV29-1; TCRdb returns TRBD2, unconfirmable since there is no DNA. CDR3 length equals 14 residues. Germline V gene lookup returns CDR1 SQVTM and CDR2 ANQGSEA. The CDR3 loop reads CSARGNVNTGELFF.

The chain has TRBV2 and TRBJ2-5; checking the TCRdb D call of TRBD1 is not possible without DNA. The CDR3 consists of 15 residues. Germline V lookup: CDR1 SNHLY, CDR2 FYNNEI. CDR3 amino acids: CASTIRGGYQETQYF.

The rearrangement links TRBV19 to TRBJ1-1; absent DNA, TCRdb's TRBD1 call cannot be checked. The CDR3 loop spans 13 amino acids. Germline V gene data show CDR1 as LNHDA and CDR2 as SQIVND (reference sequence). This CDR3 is CASRGTGQTEAFF.

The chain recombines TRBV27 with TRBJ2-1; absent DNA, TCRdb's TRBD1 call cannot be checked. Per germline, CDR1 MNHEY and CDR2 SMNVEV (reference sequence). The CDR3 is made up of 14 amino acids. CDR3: CASSFRGPDNEQFF.

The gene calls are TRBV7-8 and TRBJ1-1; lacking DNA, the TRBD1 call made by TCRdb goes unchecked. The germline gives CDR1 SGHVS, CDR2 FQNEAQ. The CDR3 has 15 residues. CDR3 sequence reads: CASSLAEGRYTEAFF. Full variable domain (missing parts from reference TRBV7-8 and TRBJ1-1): GAGVSQSPRYKVAKRGQDVALRCDPISGHVSLFWYQQALGQGPEFLTYFQNEAQLDKSGLPSDRFFAERPEGSVSTLKIQRTQQEDSAVYLCASSLAEGRYTEAFFGQGTRLTVV.

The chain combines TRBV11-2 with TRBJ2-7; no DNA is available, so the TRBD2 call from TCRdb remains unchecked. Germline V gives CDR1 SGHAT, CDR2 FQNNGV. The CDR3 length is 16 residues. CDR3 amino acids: CASSRGGSGGSYEQYF.

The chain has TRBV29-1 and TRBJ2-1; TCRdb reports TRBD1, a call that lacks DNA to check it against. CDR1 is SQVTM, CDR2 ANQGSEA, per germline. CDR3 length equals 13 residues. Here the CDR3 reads CSVERDRGNEQFF.

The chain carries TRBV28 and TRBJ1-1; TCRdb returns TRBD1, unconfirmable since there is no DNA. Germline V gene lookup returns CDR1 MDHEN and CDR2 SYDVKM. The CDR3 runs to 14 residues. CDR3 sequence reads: CASSVWAPGVGAFF.

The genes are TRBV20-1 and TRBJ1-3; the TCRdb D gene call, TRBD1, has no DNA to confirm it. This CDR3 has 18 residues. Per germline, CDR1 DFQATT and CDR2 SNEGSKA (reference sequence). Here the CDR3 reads CSASRTTWGYYSGNTIYF.

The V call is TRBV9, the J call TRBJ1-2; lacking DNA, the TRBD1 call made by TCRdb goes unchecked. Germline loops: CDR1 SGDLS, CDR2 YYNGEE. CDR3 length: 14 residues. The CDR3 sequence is CASSPRTGVDGYTF. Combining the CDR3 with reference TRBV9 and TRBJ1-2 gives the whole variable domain DSGVTQTPKHLITATGQRVTLRCSPRSGDLSVYWYQQSLDQGLQFLIQYYNGEERAKGNILERFSAQQFPDLHSELNLSSLELGDSALYFCASSPRTGVDGYTFGSGTRLTVV.

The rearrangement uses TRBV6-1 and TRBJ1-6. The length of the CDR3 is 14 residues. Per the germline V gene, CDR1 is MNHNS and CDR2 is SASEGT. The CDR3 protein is CASTLGGNNSPLHF.

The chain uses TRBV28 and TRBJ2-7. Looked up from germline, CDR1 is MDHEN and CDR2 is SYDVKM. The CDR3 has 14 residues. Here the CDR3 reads CAILDWRTPYEQYF.

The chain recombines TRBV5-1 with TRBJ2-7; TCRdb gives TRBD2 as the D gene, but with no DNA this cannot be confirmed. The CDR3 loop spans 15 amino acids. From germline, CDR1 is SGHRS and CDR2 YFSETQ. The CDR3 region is CASSTTSGGAYEQYF.

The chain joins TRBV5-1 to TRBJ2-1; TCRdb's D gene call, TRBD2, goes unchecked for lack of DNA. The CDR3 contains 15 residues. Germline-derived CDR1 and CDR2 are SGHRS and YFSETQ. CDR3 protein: CASSPGLAGLNEQFF.